This TCR beta chain was recovered during a study of T-cell reconstitution after alpha-beta-depleted transplantation in children. Findings and limits, study-wide: Among T cells one year after transplant, newly produced cells accounted for most counts and diversity.

Molecular barcoding with unique molecular identifiers was used for the TCRbeta library. TCRdb processed the PCR reads anew with MiXCR; each CDR3 protein has one entry. This sample has about 200,000 distinct CDR3 sequences, with around 7% found just once. This clonotype was counted many times. Its target is unknown. V gave up 2 bases and J gave up 5 bases, with 15 bases separating them. From germline, CDR1 is MNHEY and CDR2 SMNVEV (reference sequence). The CDR3 runs 15 residues. The genes are TRBV27 and TRBJ1-1; D is ambiguous. The sequence was obtained from a boy younger than 10 with acute lymphoblastic leukemia, due to receive a stem cell transplant. The sample here was PBMCs, taken before TCRalphabeta/CD19-depleted stem cell transplant. The CDR3 loop reads CASSLIPRGATEAFF. CDR3 DNA: TGTGCCAGCAGTTTAATTCCTCGAGGCGCTACTGAAGCTTTCTTT.